This T cell receptor (beta chain) came from a study of T cell repertoires in cytomegalovirus infection. In the study overall: Well-studied HLA-B-restricted epitopes and recently identified HLA-C-restricted epitopes of CMV were both used in the study. Broader study findings: In two of eight donors, the top clonotype was HLA-C-restricted CMV-specific. Adding up the frequency of public TCR beta families identified people who carried CMV plus the relevant HLA.

In the case of this clonotype: What it binds is unknown.

CDR3 length: 12 residues. Germline assignment: CDR1 LNHNV and CDR2 YYDKDF (reference sequence). V was clipped by 4 bases and J by 6 bases, with 10 bases between them. From the reads, TCRdb called clonotypes with MiXCR, one entry per CDR3 protein. Of about half a million distinct CDR3 sequences listed, 33% are singletons. J is TRBJ2-7 and V is TRBV15, with D possibly matching TRBD1 (5 bases). The sample here was cultured PBMCs, taken from culture after CMV antigen stimulation. This TCR was sampled from a human donor in good health (CMV status not recorded). Some clones in this sample may be carry-over from other donors' samples. The CDR3 region is CATSTRDREQYF. For the CDR3, the DNA is TGTGCCACCAGCACCAGGGATCGCGAGCAGTACTTC.